What follows are 18 T cell receptor beta chains derived from one specimen sequenced in a study of T cells after posttransplantation cyclophosphamide. The assay was immunoSEQ multiplex PCR, and TCRdb's table has in-frame clones only and misses some. The sample shows about 20,000 clones, less than 99% of them seen only once. The naive gate required viable CD3+CD4+ or CD3+CD8+ cells with CCR7+CD45RA+CD45RO-CD95-CD27+CD28+ phenotype. The source material was naive CD4+ T cells sorted from PBMCs. The source is a man in his forties in good health, CMV-negative, and a related stem cell transplant donor.

The rearrangement links TRBV27 to TRBJ1-5; D may be TRBD1 (6 bases). V lost 5 bases and J 0 bases, leaving 14 bases between the germline ends. This CDR3 contains 16 residues. The germline gives CDR1 MNHEY, CDR2 SMNVEV (reference sequence). The CDR3 region is CASSQTGTNSNQPQHF. The CDR3 DNA is TGTGCCAGCAGTCAAACAGGGACTAATAGCAATCAGCCCCAGCATTTT.

The CDR3, as DNA: TGTGCCAGTAGTATGCAGGCCGGGGAGCTGTTTTTT. Translating it yields CASSMQAGELFF. The chain combines TRBV19 with TRBJ2-2; no clear D. CDR1 is LNHDA, CDR2 SQIVND, per germline (reference sequence). The CDR3 is 12 amino acids. V lost 3 bases, J lost 6 bases, and 5 bases lay in between.

The J gene is TRBJ2-7, the V gene TRBV30; a weak D match, TRBD1 (6 bases). CDR1 and CDR2 from the germline V gene are GTSNPN and SVGIG (reference sequence). V was trimmed by 0 bases and J by 4 bases, leaving 10 bases between them. The CDR3 spans 13 residues. The CDR3 DNA follows: TGTGCCTGGAGTGTAAACAGGGCTTACGAGCAGTACTTC. Its translation is CAWSVNRAYEQYF. Looking up the rest from reference TRBV30 and TRBJ2-7 gives the full variable domain: SQTIHQWPATLVQPVGSPLSLECTVEGTSNPNLYWYRQAAGRGLQLLFYSVGIGQISSEVPQNLSASRPQDRQFILSSKKLLLSDSGFYLCAWSVNRAYEQYFGPGTRLTVT.

The chain is built from TRBV27 and TRBJ2-3; D might be TRBD2 (6 bases). V was shortened by 4 bases and J by 2 bases, with 10 bases between the two germline ends. Germline-derived CDR1 and CDR2 are MNHEY and SMNVEV (reference sequence). The CDR3 spans 14 residues. The CDR3 loop is CASSSRGLTDTQYF. CDR3 sequence (DNA): TGTGCCAGCAGTTCCCGGGGACTCACAGATACGCAGTATTTT.

The gene calls are TRBV28 and TRBJ2-7; 9 nucleotides line up with TRBD2. Looked up from germline, CDR1 is MDHEN and CDR2 is SYDVKM. V was pared by 8 bases and J by 2 bases, with 10 bases of the junction left unmatched. The CDR3 extends over 15 amino acids. The CDR3 here is CASYPGGRGAYEQYF. The DNA for the CDR3 is TGTGCCAGCTACCCCGGCGGGAGGGGCGCCTACGAGCAGTACTTC. Combining the CDR3 with reference TRBV28 and TRBJ2-7 gives the whole variable domain DVKVTQSSRYLVKRTGEKVFLECVQDMDHENMFWYRQDPGLGLRLIYFSYDVKMKEKGDIPEGYSVSREKKERFSLILESASTNQTSMYLCASYPGGRGAYEQYFGPGTRLTVT.

The chain's CDR3 is CASSQTGVSEKLFF. The CDR3 DNA follows: TGTGCCAGCAGCCAGACAGGGGTTAGTGAAAAACTGTTTTTT. This chain links TRBV28 with TRBJ1-4, with 8 bases identical to TRBD1. CDR1 and CDR2 from the germline V gene are MDHEN and SYDVKM. V lost 6 bases, J lost 7 bases, and 7 bases stayed unmatched. The CDR3 runs to 14 residues.

This clone has a single count. The sample carries other DNA sequences with the same CDR3. This chain uses TRBV18 with TRBJ2-7, with TRBD1 matching 7 bases. Germline assignment: CDR1 KGHSH and CDR2 LQKENI. With V trimmed by 4 bases and J by 4 bases, 1 base remained unmatched. This CDR3 is 12 amino acids long. The CDR3 protein is CASSQQGYEQYF. CDR3 sequence (DNA): TGTGCCAGCTCACAACAGGGGTACGAGCAGTACTTC. Variable domain in full (rest from reference TRBV18 and TRBJ2-7): NAGVMQNPRHLVRRRGQEARLRCSPMKGHSHVYWYRQLPEEGLKFMVYLQKENIIDESGMPKERFSAEFPKEGPSILRIQQVVRGDSAAYFCASSQQGYEQYFGPGTRLTVT.

The table lists this clone with a count of one. The gene calls are TRBV4-1 and TRBJ2-3, with 7 bases identical to TRBD1. This CDR3 is 15 amino acids long. The germline CDR1 and CDR2 sequences are MGHRA and YSYEKL. Trimming cost V 1 base and J 0 bases; bases outside gene matches: 1. Written as DNA, the CDR3 is TGCGCCAGCAGCCAAGTGACAGGGAGCACAGATACGCAGTATTTT. Its protein is CASSQVTGSTDTQYF.

The CDR3 DNA is TGTGCCAGCAGTAGAGGGGACAGGAGCTCCTACGAGCAGTACTTC. This gives the protein CASSRGDRSSYEQYF. This rearrangement joins TRBV6-5 to TRBJ2-7; 8 nucleotides align to TRBD1. The CDR3 has 15 amino acids. Germline trimming cut 5 bases from V and 0 bases from J; bases unmatched to any gene: 6. The germline V gene encodes CDR1 MNHEY and CDR2 SVGAGI.

Concerning this clone itself: The sample contains more than one DNA sequence encoding this CDR3. The rearrangement joins TRBV7-9 to TRBJ2-2; TRBD2 agrees at 8 bases. Germline CDR1 and CDR2: SEHNR and FQNEAQ (reference sequence). The CDR3 is 16 residues long. The junction had 6 bases not matched to a gene; V was cut back by 5 bases and J by 1 base. As DNA, the CDR3 is TGTGCCAGCAGCCGATTTCGGGGGGGGAACACCGGGGAGCTGTTTTTT. Translating gives CASSRFRGGNTGELFF.

The chain carries TRBV7-2 and TRBJ1-2; TRBD1 matches 8 bases. This CDR3 has 17 amino acids. J was trimmed by 2 bases and V by 2 bases; bases with no gene match: 10. The germline V gene encodes CDR1 SGHTA and CDR2 FQGNSA. Written as DNA, the CDR3 is TGTGCCAGCAGCTTATTCCTCCCTCAGGGGGCGAACTATGGCTACACCTTC. Its translation: CASSLFLPQGANYGYTF.

The chain is built from TRBV28 and TRBJ1-4; D is uncertain. V was pared by 1 base and J by 8 bases, with 5 bases between. The CDR3 covers 12 residues. In germline, CDR1 is MDHEN, CDR2 SYDVKM. The CDR3 reads CASSLLGEKLFF. CDR3 DNA: TGTGCCAGCAGTTTATTGGGCGAAAAACTGTTTTTT. Filled out from reference TRBV28 and TRBJ1-4, the complete variable domain reads DVKVTQSSRYLVKRTGEKVFLECVQDMDHENMFWYRQDPGLGLRLIYFSYDVKMKEKGDIPEGYSVSREKKERFSLILESASTNQTSMYLCASSLLGEKLFFGSGTQLSVL.

This clone was seen a few times. CDR3 bases: TGTGCCAGCAGCTTCCCCGCCGGCGGGAGCTCCGTGGGAGATACGCAGTATTTT. Residues: CASSFPAGGSSVGDTQYF. V is TRBV7-9 and J is TRBJ2-3; TRBD2 matches 7 bases. The germline V gene has CDR1 SEHNR and CDR2 FQNEAQ (reference sequence). The CDR3 extends over 18 amino acids. V trimming: 3 bases; J trimming: 5 bases; junction bases outside the gene matches: 17.

J is TRBJ2-1 and V is TRBV19; TRBD2 is a possible D gene (6 bases). Trimming took off 7 bases at V and 2 bases at J, with 21 bases between the two ends. The germline gives CDR1 LNHDA, CDR2 SQIVND (reference sequence). This CDR3 has 17 residues. The CDR3 DNA sequence: TGTGCCAGTATGGGGCCCCGGCGGGGTGGTCCCTACAATGAGCAGTTCTTC. This gives the protein CASMGPRRGGPYNEQFF.

The J gene is TRBJ2-1, the V gene TRBV5-4; TRBD2 agrees at 11 bases. Per germline, CDR1 SGHNT and CDR2 YYREEE (reference sequence). The CDR3 covers 17 residues. V trimming: 0 bases; J trimming: 7 bases; junction bases outside the gene matches: 9. The CDR3 bases are TGTGCCAGCAGCTTGGAAATAGCGGGAGGGCCTAGGAATGAGCAGTTCTTC. Amino acids: CASSLEIAGGPRNEQFF.

The chain uses TRBV19 and TRBJ2-3, with D possibly being TRBD1 (6 bases). The V gene's germline CDR1 is LNHDA and CDR2 SQIVND (reference sequence). CDR3 size: 16 residues. V lost 4 bases, J lost 3 bases, and 17 bases lay in between. In DNA, the CDR3 is TGTGCCAGTAGTAGTCGACAGGATCTTGGAACAGATACGCAGTATTTT. The encoded protein is CASSSRQDLGTDTQYF.

The V call is TRBV9, the J call TRBJ2-3; 7 nucleotides match TRBD1. This CDR3 is 15 amino acids long. V shed 4 bases and J 3 bases; nucleotides not matched to a gene: 8. The germline gives CDR1 SGDLS, CDR2 YYNGEE. The CDR3 loop reads CASSPRTGYTDTQYF. CDR3 DNA sequence: TGTGCCAGCAGCCCCCGGACAGGTTATACAGATACGCAGTATTTT.

This chain links TRBV19 with TRBJ2-3, with D perhaps matching TRBD2 (6 bases). V gave up 0 bases and J gave up 11 bases, with 21 bases separating them. The CDR3 has 16 amino acids. Germline CDR1 is LNHDA and CDR2 is SQIVND (reference sequence). The CDR3 region has the DNA TGTGCCAGTAGTATAGATAGGAGGGGCGGCCCTCAAAAGCAGTATTTT. Translation gives CASSIDRRGGPQKQYF.